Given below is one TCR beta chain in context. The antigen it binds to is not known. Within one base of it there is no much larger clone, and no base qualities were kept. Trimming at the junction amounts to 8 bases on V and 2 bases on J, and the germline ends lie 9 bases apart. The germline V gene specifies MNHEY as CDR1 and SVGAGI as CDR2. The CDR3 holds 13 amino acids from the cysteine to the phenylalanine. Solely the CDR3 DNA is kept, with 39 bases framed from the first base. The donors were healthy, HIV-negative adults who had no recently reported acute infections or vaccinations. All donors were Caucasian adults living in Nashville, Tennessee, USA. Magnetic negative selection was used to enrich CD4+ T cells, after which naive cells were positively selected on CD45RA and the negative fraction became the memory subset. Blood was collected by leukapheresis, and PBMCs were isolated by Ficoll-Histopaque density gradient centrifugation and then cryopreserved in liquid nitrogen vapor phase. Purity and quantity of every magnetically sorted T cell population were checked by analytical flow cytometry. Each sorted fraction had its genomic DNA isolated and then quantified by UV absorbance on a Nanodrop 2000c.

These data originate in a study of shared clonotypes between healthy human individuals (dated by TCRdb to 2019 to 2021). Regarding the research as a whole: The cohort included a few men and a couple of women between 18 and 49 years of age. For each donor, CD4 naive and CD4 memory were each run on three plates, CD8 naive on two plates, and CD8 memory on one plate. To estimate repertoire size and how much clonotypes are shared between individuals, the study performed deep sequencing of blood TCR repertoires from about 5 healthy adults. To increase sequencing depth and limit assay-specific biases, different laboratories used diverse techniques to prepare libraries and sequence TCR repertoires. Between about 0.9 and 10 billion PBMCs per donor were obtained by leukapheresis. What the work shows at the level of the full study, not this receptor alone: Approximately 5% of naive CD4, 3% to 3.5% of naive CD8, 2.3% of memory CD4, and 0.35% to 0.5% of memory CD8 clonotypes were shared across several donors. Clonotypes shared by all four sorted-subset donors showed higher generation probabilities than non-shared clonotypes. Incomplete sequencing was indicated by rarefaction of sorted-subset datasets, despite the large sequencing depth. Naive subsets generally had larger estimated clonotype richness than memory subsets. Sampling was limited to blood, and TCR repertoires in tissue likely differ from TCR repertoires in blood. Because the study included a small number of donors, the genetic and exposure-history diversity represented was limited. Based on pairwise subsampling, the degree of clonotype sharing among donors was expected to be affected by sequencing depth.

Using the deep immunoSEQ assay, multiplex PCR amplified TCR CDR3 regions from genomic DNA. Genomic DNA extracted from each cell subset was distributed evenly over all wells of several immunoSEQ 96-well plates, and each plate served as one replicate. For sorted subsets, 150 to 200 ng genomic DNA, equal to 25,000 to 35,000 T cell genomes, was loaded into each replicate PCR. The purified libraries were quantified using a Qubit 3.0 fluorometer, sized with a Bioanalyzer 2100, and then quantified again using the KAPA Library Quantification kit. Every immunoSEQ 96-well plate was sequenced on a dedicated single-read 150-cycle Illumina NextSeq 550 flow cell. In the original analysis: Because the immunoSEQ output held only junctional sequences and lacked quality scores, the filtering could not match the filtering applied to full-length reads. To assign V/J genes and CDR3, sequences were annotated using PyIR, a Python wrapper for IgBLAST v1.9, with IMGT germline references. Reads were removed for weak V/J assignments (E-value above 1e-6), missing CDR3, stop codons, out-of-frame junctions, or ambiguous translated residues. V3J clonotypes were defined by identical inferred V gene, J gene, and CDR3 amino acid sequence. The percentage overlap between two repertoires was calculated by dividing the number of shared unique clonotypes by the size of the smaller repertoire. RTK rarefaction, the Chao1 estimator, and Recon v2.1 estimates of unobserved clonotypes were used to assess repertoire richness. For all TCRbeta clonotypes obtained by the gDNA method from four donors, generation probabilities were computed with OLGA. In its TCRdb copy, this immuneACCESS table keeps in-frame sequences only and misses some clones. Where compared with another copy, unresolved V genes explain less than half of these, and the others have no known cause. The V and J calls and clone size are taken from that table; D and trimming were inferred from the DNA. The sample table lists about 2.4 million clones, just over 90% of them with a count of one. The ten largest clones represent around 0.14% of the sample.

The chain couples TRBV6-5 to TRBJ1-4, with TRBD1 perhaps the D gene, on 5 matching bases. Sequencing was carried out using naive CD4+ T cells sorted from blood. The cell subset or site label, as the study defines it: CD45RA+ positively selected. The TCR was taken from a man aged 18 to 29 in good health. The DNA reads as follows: TGTGCCAGCGGGGGGGGGACTAATGAAAAACTGTTTTTT. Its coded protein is CASGGGTNEKLFF.